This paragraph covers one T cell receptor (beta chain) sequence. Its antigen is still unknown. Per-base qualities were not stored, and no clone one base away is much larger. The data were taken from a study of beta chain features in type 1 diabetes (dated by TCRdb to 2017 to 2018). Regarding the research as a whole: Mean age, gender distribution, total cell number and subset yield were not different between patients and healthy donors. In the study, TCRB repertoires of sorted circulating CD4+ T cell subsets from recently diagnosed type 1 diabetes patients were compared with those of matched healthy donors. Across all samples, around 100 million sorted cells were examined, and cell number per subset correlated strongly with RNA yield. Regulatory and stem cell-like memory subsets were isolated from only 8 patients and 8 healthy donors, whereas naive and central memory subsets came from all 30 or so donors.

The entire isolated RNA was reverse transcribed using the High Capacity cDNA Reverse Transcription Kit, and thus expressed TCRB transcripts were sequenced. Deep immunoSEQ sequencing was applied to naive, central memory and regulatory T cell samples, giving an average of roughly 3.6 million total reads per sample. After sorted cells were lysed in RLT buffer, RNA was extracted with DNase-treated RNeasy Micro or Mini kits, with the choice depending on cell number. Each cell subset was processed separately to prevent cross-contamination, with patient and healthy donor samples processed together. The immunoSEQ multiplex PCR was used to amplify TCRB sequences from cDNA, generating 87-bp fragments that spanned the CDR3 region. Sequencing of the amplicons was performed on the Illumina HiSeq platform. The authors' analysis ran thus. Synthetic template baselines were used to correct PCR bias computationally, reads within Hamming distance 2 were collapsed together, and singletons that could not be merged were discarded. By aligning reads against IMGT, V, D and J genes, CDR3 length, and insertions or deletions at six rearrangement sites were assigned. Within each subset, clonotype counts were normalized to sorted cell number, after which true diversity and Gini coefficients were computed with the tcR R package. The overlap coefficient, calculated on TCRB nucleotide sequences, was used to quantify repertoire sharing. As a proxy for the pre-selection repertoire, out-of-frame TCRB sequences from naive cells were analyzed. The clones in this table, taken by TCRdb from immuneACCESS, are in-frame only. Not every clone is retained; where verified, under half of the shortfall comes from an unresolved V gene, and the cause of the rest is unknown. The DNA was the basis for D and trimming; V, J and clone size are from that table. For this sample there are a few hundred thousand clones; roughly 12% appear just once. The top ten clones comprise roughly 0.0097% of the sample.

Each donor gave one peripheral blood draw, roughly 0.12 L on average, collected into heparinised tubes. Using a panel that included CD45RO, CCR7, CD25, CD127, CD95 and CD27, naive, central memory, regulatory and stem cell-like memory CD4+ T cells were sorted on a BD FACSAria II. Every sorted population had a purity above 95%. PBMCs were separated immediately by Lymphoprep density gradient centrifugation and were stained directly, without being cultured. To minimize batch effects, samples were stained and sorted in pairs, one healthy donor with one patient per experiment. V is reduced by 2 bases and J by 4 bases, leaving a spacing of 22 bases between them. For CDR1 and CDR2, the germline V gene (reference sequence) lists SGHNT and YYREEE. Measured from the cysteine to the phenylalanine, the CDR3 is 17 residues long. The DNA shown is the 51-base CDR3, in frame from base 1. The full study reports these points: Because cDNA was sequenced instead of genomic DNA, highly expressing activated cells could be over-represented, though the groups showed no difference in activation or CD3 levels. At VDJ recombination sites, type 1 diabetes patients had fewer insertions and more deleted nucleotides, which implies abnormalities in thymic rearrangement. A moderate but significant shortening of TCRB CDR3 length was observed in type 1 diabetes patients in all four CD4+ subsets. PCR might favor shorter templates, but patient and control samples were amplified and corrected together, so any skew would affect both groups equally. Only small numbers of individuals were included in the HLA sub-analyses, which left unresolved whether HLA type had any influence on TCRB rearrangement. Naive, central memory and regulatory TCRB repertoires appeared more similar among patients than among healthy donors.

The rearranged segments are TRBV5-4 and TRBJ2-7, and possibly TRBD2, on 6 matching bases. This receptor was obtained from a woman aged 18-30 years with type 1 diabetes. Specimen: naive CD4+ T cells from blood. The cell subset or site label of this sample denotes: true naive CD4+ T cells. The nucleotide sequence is TGTGCCAGCAGCTTAAGCGTTGGGATTAGCGGACCATACGAGCAGTACTTC. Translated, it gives CASSLSVGISGPYEQYF.